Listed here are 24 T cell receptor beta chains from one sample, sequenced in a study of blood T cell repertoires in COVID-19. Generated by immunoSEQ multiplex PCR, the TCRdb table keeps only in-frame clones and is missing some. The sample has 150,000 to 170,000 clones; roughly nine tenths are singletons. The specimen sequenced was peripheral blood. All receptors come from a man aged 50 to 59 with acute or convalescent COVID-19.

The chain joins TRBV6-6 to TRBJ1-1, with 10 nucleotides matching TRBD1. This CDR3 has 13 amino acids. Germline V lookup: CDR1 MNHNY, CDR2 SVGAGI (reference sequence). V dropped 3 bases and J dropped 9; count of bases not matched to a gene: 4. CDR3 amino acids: CASSYQDRGQAFF. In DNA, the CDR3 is TGTGCCAGCAGTTATCAAGACAGGGGGCAAGCTTTCTTT.

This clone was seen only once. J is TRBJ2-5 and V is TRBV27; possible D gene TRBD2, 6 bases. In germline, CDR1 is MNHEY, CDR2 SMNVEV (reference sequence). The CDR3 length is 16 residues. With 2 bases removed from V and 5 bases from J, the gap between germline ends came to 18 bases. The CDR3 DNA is TGTGCCAGCAGTTTACTTGGGGCGGGACCGGCCGAGACCCAGTACTTC. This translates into CASSLLGAGPAETQYF.

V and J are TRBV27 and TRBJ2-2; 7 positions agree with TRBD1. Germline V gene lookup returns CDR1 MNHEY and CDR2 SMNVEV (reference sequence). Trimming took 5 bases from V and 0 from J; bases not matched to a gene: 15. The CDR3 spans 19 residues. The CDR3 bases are TGTGCCAGCAGTCAGACTGGGACAGCGCATCTTTCGAACACCGGGGAGCTGTTTTTT. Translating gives CASSQTGTAHLSNTGELFF.

Here the CDR3 reads CASSSGHLSYEQYV. The DNA of the CDR3 is TGTGCCAGCAGTTCCGGACACCTTTCCTACGAGCAGTACGTC. This chain connects TRBV5-5 to TRBJ2-7; D is perhaps TRBD1 (5 bases). Trimming took off 5 bases at V and 1 base at J, with 13 bases between the two ends. This CDR3 region has 14 residues. Germline V gene sequence: CDR1 SGHKS, CDR2 YYEKEE (reference sequence).

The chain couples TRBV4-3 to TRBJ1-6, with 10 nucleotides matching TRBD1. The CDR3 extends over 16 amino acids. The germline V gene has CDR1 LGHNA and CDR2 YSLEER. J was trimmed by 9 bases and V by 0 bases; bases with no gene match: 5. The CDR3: CASSQDPGTGVSPLHF. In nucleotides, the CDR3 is TGCGCCAGCAGCCAAGATCCGGGGACAGGGGTTTCACCCCTCCACTTT.

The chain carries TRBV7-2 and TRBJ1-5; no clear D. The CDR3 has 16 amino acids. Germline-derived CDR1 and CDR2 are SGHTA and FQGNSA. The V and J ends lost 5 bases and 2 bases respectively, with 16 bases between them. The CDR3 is CASSREAGFRNQPQHF. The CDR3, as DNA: TGTGCCAGCAGCCGCGAGGCGGGATTCCGCAATCAGCCCCAGCATTTT. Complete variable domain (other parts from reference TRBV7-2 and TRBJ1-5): GAGVSQSPSNKVTEKGKDVELRCDPISGHTALYWYRQSLGQGLEFLIYFQGNSAPDKSGLPSDRFSAERTGGSVSTLTIQRTQQEDSAVYLCASSREAGFRNQPQHFGDGTRLSIL.

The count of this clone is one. In nucleotides, the CDR3 is TGTGCCAGCATCGACAGTAATGAAAAACTGTTTTTT. The encoded protein is CASIDSNEKLFF. This sequence joins TRBV6-6 and TRBJ1-4; D is perhaps TRBD1 (5 bases). V was trimmed by 7 bases and J by 4 bases, leaving 7 bases between them. There are 12 residues in the CDR3. Germline CDR1 is MNHNY and CDR2 is SVGAGI (reference sequence).

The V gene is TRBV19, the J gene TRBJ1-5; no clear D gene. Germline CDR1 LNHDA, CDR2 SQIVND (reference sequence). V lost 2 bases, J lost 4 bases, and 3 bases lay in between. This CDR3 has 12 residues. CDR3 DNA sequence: TGTGCCAGTAGTATACCTAATCAGCCCCAGCATTTT. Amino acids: CASSIPNQPQHF.

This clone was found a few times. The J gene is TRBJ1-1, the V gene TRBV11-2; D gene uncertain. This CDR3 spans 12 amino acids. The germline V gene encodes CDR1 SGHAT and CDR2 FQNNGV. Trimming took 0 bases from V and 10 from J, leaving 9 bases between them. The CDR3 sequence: CASSLDGVGAFF. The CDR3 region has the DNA TGTGCCAGCAGCTTAGACGGGGTCGGAGCTTTCTTT.

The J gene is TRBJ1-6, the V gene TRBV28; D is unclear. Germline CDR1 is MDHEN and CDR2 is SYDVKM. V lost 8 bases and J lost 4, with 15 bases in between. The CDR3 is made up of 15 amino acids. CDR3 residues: CASSSTPHYNSPLHF. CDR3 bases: TGTGCCAGCTCATCTACCCCCCATTATAATTCACCCCTCCACTTT.

CDR3 residues: CASSSAGGNNEQFF. CDR3 coding DNA: TGTGCCAGCAGCTCAGCGGGGGGGAACAATGAGCAGTTCTTC. J is TRBJ2-1 and V is TRBV5-4; 10 bases are shared with TRBD2. Germline V lookup: CDR1 SGHNT, CDR2 YYREEE (reference sequence). J gave up 5 bases and V 3 bases, and 2 bases lay outside the gene matches. The CDR3 loop spans 14 amino acids.

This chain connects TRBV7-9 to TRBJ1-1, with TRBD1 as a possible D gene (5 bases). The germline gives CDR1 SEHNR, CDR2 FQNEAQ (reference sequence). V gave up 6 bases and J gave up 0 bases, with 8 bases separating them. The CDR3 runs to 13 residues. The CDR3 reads CASSQDMNTEAFF. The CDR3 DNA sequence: TGTGCCAGCAGTCAGGACATGAACACTGAAGCTTTCTTT.

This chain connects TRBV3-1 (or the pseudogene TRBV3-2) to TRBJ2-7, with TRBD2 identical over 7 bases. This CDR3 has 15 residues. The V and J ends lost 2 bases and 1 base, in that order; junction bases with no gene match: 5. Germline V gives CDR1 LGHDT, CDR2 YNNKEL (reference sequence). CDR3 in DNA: TGTGCCAGCAGCCAAATCCGGGACTATTCCTACGAGCAGTACTTC. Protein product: CASSQIRDYSYEQYF.

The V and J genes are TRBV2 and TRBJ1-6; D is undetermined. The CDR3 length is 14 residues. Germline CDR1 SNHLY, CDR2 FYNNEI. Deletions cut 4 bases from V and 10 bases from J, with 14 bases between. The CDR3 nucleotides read TGTGCCAGCAGTGGGGGAGAGGTCCAATCACCCCTCCACTTT. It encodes CASSGGEVQSPLHF.

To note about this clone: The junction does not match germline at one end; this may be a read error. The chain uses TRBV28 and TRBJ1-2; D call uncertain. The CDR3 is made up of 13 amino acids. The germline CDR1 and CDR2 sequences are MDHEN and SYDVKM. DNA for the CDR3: TGTGCCAGCAGTTACCCCACCAGTCTTCCTCAACACTTC. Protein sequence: CASSYPTSLPQHF.

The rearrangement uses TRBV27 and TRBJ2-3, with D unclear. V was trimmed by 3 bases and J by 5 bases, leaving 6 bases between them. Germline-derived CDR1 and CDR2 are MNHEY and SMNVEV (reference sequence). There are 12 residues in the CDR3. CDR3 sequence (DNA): TGTGCCAGCAGTTTGGTCGGAGATACGCAGTATTTT. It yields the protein CASSLVGDTQYF.

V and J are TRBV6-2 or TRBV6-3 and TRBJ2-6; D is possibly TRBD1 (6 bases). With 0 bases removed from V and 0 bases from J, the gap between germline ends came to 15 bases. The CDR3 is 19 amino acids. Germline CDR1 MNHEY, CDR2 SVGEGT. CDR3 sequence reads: CASSYSGRGYLSGANVLTF. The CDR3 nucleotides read TGTGCCAGCAGTTACTCTGGCAGGGGATACCTCTCTGGGGCCAACGTCCTGACTTTC.

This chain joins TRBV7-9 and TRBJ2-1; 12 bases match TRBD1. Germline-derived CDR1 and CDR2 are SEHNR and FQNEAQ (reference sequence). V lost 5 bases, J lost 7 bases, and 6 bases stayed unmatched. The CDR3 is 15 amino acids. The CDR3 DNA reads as TGTGCCAGCAGCAACCGGGACAGGGGGCAGAATGAGCAGTTCTTC. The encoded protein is CASSNRDRGQNEQFF.

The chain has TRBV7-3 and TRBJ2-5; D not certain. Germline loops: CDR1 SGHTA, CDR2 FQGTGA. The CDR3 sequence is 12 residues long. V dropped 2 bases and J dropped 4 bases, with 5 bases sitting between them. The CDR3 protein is CASSLLGETQYF. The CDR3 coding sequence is TGTGCCAGCAGCTTACTCGGAGAGACCCAGTACTTC.

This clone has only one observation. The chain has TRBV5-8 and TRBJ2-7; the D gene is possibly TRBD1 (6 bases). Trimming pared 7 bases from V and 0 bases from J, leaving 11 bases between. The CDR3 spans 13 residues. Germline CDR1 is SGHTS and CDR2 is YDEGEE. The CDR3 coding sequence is TGTGCCAGCTCGCGGACAGTCTCCTACGAGCAGTACGTC. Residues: CASSRTVSYEQYV.

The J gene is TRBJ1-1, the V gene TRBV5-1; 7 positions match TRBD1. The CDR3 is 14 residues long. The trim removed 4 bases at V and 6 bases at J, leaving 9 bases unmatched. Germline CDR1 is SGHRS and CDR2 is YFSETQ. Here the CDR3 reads CASSGGQPAAEAFF. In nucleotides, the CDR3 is TGCGCCAGCAGCGGGGGACAGCCCGCCGCTGAAGCTTTCTTT. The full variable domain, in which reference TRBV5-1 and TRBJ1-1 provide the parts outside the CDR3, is KAGVTQTPRYLIKTRGQQVTLSCSPISGHRSVSWYQQTPGQGLQFLFEYFSETQRNKGNFPGRFSGRQFSNSRSEMNVSTLELGDSALYLCASSGGQPAAEAFFGQGTRLTVV.

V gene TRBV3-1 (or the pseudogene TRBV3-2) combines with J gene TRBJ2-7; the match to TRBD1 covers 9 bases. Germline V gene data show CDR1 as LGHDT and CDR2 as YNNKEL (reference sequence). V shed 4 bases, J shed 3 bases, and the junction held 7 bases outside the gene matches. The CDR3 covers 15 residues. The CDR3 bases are TGTGCCAGCAGCCGCGGGACAGGGCCTGGCTACGAGCAGTACTTC. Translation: CASSRGTGPGYEQYF.

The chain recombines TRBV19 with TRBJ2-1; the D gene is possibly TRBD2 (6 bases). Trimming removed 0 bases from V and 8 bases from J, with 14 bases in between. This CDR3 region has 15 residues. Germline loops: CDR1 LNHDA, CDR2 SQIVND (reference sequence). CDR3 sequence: CASSIDQVPGDEQFF. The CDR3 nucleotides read TGTGCCAGTAGTATAGATCAGGTCCCGGGGGATGAGCAGTTCTTC.

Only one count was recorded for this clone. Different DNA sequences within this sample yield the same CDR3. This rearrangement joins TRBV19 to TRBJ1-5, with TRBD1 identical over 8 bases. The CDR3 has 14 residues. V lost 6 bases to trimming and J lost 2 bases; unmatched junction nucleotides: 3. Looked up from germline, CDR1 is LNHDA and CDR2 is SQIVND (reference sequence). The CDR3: CASSETGGNQPQHF. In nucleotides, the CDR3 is TGTGCCAGTAGCGAGACAGGGGGCAATCAGCCCCAGCATTTT. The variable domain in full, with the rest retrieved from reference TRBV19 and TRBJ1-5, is DGGITQSPKYLFRKEGQNVTLSCEQNLNHDAMYWYRQDPGQGLRLIYYSQIVNDFQKGDIAEGYSVSREKKESFPLTVTSAQKNPTAFYLCASSETGGNQPQHFGDGTRLSIL.